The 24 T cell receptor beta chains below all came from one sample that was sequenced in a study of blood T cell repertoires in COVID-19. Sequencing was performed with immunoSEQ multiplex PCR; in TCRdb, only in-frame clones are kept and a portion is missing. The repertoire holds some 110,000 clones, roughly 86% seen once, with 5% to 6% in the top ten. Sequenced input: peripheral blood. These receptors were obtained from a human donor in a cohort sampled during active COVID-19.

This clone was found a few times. CDR3 amino acids: CASTPADRQTYEQYF. The CDR3 DNA follows: TGTGCCAGCACCCCCGCCGATCGACAGACCTACGAGCAGTACTTC. This sequence joins TRBV6-5 and TRBJ2-7; a weak D match, TRBD1 (5 bases). The CDR3 totals 15 residues. The germline V gene encodes CDR1 MNHEY and CDR2 SVGAGI. Deletions cut 7 bases from V and 2 bases from J, with 18 bases between.

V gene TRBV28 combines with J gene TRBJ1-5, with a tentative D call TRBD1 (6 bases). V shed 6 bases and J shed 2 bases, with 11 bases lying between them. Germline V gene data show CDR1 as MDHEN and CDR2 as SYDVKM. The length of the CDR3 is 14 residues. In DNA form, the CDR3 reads TGTGCCAGCAGCGGGACATTGGGCAATCAGCCCCAGCATTTT. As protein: CASSGTLGNQPQHF.

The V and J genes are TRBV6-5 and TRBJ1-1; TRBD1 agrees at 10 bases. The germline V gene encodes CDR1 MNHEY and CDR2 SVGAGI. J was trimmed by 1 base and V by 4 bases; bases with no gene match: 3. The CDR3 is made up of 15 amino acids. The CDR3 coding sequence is TGTGCCAGCAGTTGGACAGGGGGTCCGAACACTGAAGCTTTCTTT. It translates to CASSWTGGPNTEAFF.

The CDR3 DNA follows: TGTGCCATCAGTGAGCACATGTCAACTAATGAAAAACTGTTTTTT. This translates into CAISEHMSTNEKLFF. The chain couples TRBV10-3 to TRBJ1-4; D gene ambiguous. The germline V gene encodes CDR1 ENHRY and CDR2 SYGVKD. This CDR3 spans 15 amino acids. The V and J ends lost 2 bases and 0 bases respectively, with 7 bases between them.

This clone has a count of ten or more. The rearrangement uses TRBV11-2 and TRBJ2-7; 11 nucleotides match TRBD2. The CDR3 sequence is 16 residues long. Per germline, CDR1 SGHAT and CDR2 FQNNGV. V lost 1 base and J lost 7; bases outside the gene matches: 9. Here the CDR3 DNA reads TGTGCCAGCAGCTTAGTAGCGGGAGGGAGGCAGCGTGAGCAGTACTTC. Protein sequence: CASSLVAGGRQREQYF.

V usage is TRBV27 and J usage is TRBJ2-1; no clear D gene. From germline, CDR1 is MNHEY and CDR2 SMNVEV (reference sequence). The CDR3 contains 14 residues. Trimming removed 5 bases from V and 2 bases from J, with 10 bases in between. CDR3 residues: CASSKSHTYNEQFF. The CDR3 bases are TGTGCCAGCAGTAAGTCACACACCTACAATGAGCAGTTCTTC.

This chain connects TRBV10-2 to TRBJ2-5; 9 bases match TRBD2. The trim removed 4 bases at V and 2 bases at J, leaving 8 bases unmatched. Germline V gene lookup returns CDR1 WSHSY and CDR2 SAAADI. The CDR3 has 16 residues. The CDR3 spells CASSASSGGLQETQYF. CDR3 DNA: TGCGCCAGCAGTGCCAGTAGCGGGGGATTACAAGAGACCCAGTACTTC.

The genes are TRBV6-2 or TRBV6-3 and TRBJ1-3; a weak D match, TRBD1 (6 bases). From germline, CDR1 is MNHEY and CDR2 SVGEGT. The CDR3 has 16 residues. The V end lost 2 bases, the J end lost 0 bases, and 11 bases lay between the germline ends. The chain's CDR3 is CASSYPTGLSGNTIYF. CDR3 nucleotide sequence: TGTGCCAGCAGTTACCCGACAGGACTCTCTGGAAACACCATATATTTT.

DNA for the CDR3: TGCGCCAGCTACGAAACAGACGCTAACTATGGCTACACCTTC. Its protein product is CASYETDANYGYTF. The chain employs TRBV5-1 and TRBJ1-2; D is undetermined. The CDR3 covers 14 residues. The germline V gene encodes CDR1 SGHRS and CDR2 YFSETQ. Trimming pared 7 bases from V and 0 bases from J, leaving 13 bases between. Full variable domain (missing parts from reference TRBV5-1 and TRBJ1-2): KAGVTQTPRYLIKTRGQQVTLSCSPISGHRSVSWYQQTPGQGLQFLFEYFSETQRNKGNFPGRFSGRQFSNSRSEMNVSTLELGDSALYLCASYETDANYGYTFGSGTRLTVV.

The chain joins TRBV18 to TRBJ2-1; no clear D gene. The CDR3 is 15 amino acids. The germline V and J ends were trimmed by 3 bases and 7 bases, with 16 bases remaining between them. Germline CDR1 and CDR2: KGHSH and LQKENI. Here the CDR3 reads CASSPNYALVNEQFF. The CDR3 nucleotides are TGTGCCAGCTCACCGAATTATGCGCTGGTGAATGAGCAGTTCTTC. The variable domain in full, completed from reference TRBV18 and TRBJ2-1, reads NAGVMQNPRHLVRRRGQEARLRCSPMKGHSHVYWYRQLPEEGLKFMVYLQKENIIDESGMPKERFSAEFPKEGPSILRIQQVVRGDSAAYFCASSPNYALVNEQFFGPGTRLTVL.

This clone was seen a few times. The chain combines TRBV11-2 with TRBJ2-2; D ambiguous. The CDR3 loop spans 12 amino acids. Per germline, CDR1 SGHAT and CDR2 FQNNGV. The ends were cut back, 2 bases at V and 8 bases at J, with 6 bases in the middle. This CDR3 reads CASSLSLGELFF. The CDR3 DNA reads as TGTGCCAGCAGCTTATCTTTGGGGGAGCTGTTTTTT.

The DNA for the CDR3 is TGTGCCAGCACCGTGGACTCGATACTTCGGCAGTTCTTC. It encodes CASTVDSILRQFF. The rearrangement joins TRBV12-3 or TRBV12-4 to TRBJ2-1; a possible D gene is TRBD2 (5 bases). V was shortened by 7 bases and J by 12 bases, with 19 bases between the two germline ends. The length of the CDR3 is 13 residues.

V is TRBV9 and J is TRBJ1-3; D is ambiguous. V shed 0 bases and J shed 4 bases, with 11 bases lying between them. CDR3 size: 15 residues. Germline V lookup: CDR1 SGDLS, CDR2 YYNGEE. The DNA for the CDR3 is TGTGCCAGCAGCGTAGAAGCGGGGTTCGGAAACACCATATATTTT. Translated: CASSVEAGFGNTIYF.

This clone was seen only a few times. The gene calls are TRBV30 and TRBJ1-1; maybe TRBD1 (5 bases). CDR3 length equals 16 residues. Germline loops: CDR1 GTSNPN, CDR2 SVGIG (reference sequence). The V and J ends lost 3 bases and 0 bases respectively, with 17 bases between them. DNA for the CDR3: TGTGCCTGGAGGTCGGAGGGGAAAGGGATGAACACTGAAGCTTTCTTT. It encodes CAWRSEGKGMNTEAFF.

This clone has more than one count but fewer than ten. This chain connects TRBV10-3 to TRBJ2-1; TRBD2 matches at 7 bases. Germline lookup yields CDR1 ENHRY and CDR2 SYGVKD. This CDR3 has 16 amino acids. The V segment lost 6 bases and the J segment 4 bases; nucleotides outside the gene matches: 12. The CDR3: CAIRSLGLAEYNEQFF. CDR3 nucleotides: TGTGCCATCAGATCTCTGGGGCTAGCGGAGTACAATGAGCAGTTCTTC.

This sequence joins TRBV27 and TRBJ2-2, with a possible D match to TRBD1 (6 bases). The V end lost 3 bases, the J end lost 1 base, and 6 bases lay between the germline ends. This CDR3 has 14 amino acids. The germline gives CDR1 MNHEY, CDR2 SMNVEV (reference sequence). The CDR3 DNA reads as TGTGCCAGCAGTTTCAGGGGGAACACCGGGGAGCTGTTTTTT. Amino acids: CASSFRGNTGELFF.

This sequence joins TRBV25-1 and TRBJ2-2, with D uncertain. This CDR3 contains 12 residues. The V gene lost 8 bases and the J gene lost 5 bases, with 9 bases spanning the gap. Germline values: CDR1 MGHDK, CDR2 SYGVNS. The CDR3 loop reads CASSERTGELFF. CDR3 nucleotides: TGTGCCAGCTCAGAAAGAACCGGGGAGCTGTTTTTT. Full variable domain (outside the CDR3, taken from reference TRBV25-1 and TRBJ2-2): EADIYQTPRYLVIGTGKKITLECSQTMGHDKMYWYQQDPGMELHLIHYSYGVNSTEKGDLSSESTVSRIRTEHFPLTLESARPSHTSQYLCASSERTGELFFGEGSRLTVL.

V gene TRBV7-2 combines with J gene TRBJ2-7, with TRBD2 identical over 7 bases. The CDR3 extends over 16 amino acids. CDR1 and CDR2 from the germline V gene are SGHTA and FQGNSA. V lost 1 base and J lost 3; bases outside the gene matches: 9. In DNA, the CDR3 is TGTGCCAGCAGCTTAGGGGGCGGGAGCCTATTCTACGAGCAGTACTTC. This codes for CASSLGGGSLFYEQYF.

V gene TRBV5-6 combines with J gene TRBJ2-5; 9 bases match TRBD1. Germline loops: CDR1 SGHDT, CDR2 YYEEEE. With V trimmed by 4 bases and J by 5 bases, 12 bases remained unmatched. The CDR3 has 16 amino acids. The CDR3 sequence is CASSKILQGALETQYF. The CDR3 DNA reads TGTGCCAGCAGCAAAATACTACAGGGGGCGTTGGAGACCCAGTACTTC.

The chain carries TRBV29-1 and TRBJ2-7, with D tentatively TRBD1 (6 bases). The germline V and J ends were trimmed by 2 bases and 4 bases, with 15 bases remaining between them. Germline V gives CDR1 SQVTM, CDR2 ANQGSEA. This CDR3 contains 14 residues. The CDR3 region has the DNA TGCAGCGTTGAAAAGGGGGTGGGGGTTTACGAGCAGTACTTC. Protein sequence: CSVEKGVGVYEQYF.

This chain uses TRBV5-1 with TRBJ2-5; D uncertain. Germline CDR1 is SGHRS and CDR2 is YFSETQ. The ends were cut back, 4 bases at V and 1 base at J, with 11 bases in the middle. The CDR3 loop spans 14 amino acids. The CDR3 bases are TGCGCCAGCAGCGTAACAGATTTCCAAGAGACCCAGTACTTC. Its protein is CASSVTDFQETQYF.

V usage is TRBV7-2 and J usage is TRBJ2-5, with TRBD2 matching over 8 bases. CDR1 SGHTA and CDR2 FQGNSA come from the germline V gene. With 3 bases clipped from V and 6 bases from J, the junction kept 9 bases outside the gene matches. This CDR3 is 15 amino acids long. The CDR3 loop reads CASSFGTSGGKTQYF. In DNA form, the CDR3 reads TGTGCCAGCAGCTTCGGTACTAGCGGCGGTAAGACCCAGTACTTC.

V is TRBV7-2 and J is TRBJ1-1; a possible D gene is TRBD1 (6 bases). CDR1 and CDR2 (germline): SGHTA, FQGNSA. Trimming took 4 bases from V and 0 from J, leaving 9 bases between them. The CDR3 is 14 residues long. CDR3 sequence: CASSSRTVNTEAFF. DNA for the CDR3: TGTGCCAGCAGCTCAAGGACAGTGAACACTGAAGCTTTCTTT.

The CDR3 DNA sequence: TGTGCCAGCAGTCCTTTCCCCACCAGGGTTGACTTAAAGACCCAGTACTTC. Its protein is CASSPFPTRVDLKTQYF. The chain employs TRBV27 and TRBJ2-5; D may be TRBD1 (5 bases). Trimming left V 5 bases short and J 6 bases short, with 25 bases between. Per the germline V gene, CDR1 is MNHEY and CDR2 is SMNVEV (reference sequence). The CDR3 runs 17 residues.